This TCR beta chain came from a study of Ad26.COV2.S vaccination and SARS-CoV-2 variants. In this sample, this clone turned up once. CDR3 size: 15 residues. The germline V and J ends were trimmed by 4 bases and 0 bases, with 10 bases remaining between them. Germline CDR1 and CDR2: LGHDT and YNNKEL (reference sequence). Treatment given: approximately 18 received Ad26.COV2.S at low or high dose, single or two shots; 5 received placebo; per-sample allocation not given. Specimens were obtained on day 63 following the first vaccine or placebo injection. Sequencing used immunoSEQ multiplex PCR; TCRdb keeps in-frame clones, though not all of them. This sample has about 350,000 clones, with less than 90% found just once.

The sequence derives from a person aged 18-65 years who received the Ad26.COV2.S COVID-19 vaccine or a placebo. Here the sequenced sample was peripheral blood, taken in a trial of Ad26.COV2.S vaccine versus placebo. The chain joins TRBV3-1 (or the pseudogene TRBV3-2) to TRBJ1-3, with D possibly TRBD1 on 5 matching bases. CDR3 nucleotides: TGTGCCAGCAGCCCTATGGGGGGCTCTGGAAACACCATATATTTT. It specifies CASSPMGGSGNTIYF.